The clone carrying this TCR beta chain was recorded a few times. Its antigen is unidentified. The sample belongs to a study of T-cell memory formation after mild COVID-19. Overall study: The TCR clusters were mostly specific to one donor. General study results and limits: Cross-reactive memory appears to have joined, as suggested by some responding clones showing up in pre-infection memory. Contracting CD8+ clones were enriched in EMRA, CD4+ mainly in CM and EM.

Per germline, CDR1 ENHRY and CDR2 SYGVKD. CDR3 length: 15 residues. V shed 3 bases and J 4 bases; nucleotides not matched to a gene: 8. MiXCR was run by TCRdb on the 5' RACE reads, yielding one entry per CDR3 protein. The sample records roughly 150,000 distinct CDR3 sequences, approximately 15% being singletons. The TCR comes from an adult woman who had mild COVID-19 (a few samples of this study predate the infection). Cell type and time point are not known. The sequenced material came from PBMCs or a T cell subset sorted from them (not recorded which). The rearrangement links TRBV10-3 to TRBJ2-5; 7 bases align to TRBD1. CDR3 bases: TGTGCCATCAGTGAATCCAGGGGGTTGGGAGAGACCCAGTACTTC. This sequence encodes CAISESRGLGETQYF.